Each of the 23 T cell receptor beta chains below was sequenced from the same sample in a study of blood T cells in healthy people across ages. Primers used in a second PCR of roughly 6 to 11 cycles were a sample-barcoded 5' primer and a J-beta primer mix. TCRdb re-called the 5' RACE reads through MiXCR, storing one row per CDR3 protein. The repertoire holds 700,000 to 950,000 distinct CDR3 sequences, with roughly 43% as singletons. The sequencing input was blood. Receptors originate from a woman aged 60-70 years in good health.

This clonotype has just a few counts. The CDR3 loop is CASSFTGLAGLSSYNEQFF. The CDR3 DNA reads as TGTGCCAGCAGTTTTACGGGACTAGCGGGACTGAGCTCCTACAATGAGCAGTTCTTC. This chain links TRBV27 with TRBJ2-1; 13 bases are a match to TRBD2. Germline trimming cut 3 bases from V and 0 bases from J; bases unmatched to any gene: 8. This CDR3 is built from 19 residues. The germline V gene has CDR1 MNHEY and CDR2 SMNVEV (reference sequence).

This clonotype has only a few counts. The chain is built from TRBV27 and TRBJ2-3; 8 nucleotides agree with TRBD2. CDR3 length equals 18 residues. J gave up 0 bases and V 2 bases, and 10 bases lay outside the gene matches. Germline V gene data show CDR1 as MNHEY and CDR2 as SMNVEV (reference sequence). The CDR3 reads CASSLSRVTSGSTDTQYF. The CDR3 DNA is TGTGCCAGCAGTTTAAGTCGTGTAACTAGCGGAAGCACAGATACGCAGTATTTT.

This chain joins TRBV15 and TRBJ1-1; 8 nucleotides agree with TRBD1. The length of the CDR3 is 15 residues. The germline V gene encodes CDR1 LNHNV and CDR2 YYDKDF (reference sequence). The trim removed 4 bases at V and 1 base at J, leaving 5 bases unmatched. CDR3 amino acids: CATSTGQGRNTEAFF. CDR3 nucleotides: TGTGCCACCAGCACCGGACAGGGTCGGAACACTGAAGCTTTCTTT.

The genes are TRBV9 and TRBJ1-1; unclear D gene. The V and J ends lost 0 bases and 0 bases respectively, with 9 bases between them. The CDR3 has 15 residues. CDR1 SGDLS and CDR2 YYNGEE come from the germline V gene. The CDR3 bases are TGTGCCAGCAGCGTAGGTCTGGATATGAACACTGAAGCTTTCTTT. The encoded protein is CASSVGLDMNTEAFF.

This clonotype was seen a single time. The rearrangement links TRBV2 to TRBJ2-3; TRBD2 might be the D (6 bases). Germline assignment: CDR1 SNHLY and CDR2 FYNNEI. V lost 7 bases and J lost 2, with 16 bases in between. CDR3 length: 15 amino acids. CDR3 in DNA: TGTGCCAGCACCGCGGACTACTTCCTCACAGATACGCAGTATTTT. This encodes CASTADYFLTDTQYF.

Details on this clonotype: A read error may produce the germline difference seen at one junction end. CDR3 coding DNA: TGTGCCATCTCACCAACCACACAGGGCACAGATACGCAGTGTTTT. This codes for CAISPTTQGTDTQCF. J is TRBJ2-3 and V is TRBV18, with a weak D call TRBD1 (6 bases). The CDR3 sequence is 15 residues long. Germline assignment: CDR1 KGHSH and CDR2 LQKENI.

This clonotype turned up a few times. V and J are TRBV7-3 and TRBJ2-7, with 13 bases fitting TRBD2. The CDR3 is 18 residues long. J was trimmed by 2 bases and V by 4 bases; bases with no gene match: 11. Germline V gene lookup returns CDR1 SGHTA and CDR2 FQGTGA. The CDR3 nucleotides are TGTGCCAGCAGCTCCGATGTACTAGCGGGGGGGGTACCCTACGAGCAGTACTTC. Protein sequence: CASSSDVLAGGVPYEQYF.

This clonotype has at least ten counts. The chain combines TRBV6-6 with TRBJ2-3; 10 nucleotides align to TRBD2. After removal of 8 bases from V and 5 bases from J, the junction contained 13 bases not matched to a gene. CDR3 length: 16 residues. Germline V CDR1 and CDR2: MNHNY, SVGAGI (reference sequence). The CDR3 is CASSDRVASGRDTQYF. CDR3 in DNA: TGTGCCAGCTCCGACAGGGTTGCTAGCGGGAGAGATACGCAGTATTTT.

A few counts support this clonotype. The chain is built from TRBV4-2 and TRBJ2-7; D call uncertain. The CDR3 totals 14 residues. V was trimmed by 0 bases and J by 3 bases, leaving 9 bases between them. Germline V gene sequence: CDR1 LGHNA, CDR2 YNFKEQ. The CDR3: CASSQERLDYEQYF. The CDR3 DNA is TGTGCCAGCAGCCAAGAGCGGCTAGACTACGAGCAGTACTTC.

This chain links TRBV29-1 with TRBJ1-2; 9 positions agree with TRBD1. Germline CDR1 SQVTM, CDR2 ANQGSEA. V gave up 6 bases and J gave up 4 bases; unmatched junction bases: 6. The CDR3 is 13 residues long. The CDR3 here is CSVTGGGGYGYTF. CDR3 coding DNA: TGCAGCGTAACAGGGGGCGGAGGCTATGGCTACACCTTC.

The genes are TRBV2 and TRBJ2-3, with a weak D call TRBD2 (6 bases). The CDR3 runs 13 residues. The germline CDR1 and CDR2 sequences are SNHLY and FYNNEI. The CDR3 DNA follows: TGTACCACCCTGGGACTCTCGACAGATACGCAGTATTTT. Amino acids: CTTLGLSTDTQYF.

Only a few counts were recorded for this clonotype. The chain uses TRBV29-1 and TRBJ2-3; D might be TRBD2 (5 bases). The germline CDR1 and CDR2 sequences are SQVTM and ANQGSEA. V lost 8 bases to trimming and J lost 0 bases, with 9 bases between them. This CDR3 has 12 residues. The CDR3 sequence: CSSRTSTDTQYF. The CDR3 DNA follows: TGCAGCTCAAGGACTAGCACAGATACGCAGTATTTT.

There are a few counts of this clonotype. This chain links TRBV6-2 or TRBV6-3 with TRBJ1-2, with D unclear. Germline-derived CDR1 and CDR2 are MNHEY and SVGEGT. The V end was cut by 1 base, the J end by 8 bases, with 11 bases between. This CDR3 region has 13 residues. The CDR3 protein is CASSYLTMGGYTF. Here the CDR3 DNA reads TGTGCCAGCAGTTACTTGACTATGGGAGGCTACACCTTC.

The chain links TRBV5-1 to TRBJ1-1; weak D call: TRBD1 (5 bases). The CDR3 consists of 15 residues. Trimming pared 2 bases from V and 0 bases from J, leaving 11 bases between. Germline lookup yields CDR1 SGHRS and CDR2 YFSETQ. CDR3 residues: CASSFWGGMNTEAFF. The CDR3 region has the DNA TGCGCCAGCAGCTTCTGGGGGGGAATGAACACTGAAGCTTTCTTT.

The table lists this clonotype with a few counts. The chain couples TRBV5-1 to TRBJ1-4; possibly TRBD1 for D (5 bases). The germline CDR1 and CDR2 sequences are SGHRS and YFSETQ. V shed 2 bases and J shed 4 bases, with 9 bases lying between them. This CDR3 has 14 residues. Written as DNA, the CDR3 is TGCGCCAGCAGCTTCCGGGACCTTAATGAAAAACTGTTTTTT. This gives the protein CASSFRDLNEKLFF.

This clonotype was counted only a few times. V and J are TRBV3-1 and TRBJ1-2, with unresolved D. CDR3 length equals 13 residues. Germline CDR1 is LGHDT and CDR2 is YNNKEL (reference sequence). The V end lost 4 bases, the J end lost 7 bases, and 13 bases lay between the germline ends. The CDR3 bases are TGTGCCAGCAGCCCGGCATCAACGGGTGGCTACACCTTC. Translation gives CASSPASTGGYTF.

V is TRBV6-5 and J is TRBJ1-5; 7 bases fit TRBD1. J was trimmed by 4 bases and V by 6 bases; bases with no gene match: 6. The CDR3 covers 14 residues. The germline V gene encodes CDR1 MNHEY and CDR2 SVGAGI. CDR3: CASRPTGPNQPQHF. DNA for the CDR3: TGTGCCAGCAGACCGACAGGGCCGAATCAGCCCCAGCATTTT.

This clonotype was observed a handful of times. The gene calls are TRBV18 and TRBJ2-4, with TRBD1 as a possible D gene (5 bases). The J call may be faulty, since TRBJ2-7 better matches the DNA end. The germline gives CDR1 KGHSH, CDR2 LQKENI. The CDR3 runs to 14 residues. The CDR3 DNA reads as TGTGCCAGCTCAACTGGCAGGGCTTCCTACGAGCAGTACTTC. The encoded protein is CASSTGRASYEQYF.

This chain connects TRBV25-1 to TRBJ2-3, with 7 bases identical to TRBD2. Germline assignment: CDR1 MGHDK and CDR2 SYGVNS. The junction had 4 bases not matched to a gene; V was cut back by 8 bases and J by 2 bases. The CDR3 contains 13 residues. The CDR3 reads CASSGDYTDTQYF. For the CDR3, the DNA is TGTGCCAGCTCCGGGGACTACACAGATACGCAGTATTTT.

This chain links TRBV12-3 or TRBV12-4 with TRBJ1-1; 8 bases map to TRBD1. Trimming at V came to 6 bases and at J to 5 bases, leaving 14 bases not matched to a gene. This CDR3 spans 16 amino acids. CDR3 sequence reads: CASSSNGQGAYTEAFF. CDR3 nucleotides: TGTGCCAGCAGCTCCAACGGCCAGGGGGCCTATACTGAAGCTTTCTTT.

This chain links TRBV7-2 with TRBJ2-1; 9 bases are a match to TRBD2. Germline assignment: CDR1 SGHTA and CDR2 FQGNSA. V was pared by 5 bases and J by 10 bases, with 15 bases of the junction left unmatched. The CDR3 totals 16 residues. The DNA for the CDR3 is TGTGCCAGCAGCCCGACGGTTAGCGGGAGTCATAACGAGCAGTTCTTC. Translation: CASSPTVSGSHNEQFF.

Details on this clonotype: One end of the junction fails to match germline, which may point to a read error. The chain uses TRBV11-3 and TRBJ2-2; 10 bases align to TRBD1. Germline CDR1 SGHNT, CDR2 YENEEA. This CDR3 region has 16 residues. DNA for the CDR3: TGTGCCGGCAGCTCGACAGGGGGCTTCGGCACCGGGGAGCTGTTTTTT. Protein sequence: CAGSSTGGFGTGELFF.

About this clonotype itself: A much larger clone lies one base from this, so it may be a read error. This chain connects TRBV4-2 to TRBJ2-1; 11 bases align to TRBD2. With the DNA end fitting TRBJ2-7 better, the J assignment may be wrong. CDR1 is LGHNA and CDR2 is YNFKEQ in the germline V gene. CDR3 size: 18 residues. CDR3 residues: CASSQILAGGTSYNEQYF. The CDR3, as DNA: TGTGCCAGCAGCCAGATTCTAGCGGGGGGCACCAGCTACAATGAGCAGTACTTC.